These 25 T cell receptor beta chains share one sample of origin, sequenced in a study of T-cell reconstitution after alpha-beta-depleted transplantation in children. A TCRbeta library incorporating unique molecular identifiers was prepared. MiXCR was run by TCRdb on the PCR reads, yielding one entry per CDR3 protein. Here the sample spans around 580,000 distinct CDR3 sequences, 25% to 30% being singletons. Here the sequenced sample was PBMCs, taken before TCRalphabeta/CD19-depleted stem cell transplant. The receptors were sampled from a boy younger than two with Wiskott-Aldrich syndrome, due to receive a stem cell transplant.

In its sample, this clonotype was seen a few times. The chain couples TRBV28 to TRBJ2-7; TRBD1 is a possible D gene (6 bases). V shed 7 bases and J shed 3 bases, with 13 bases lying between them. Germline assignment: CDR1 MDHEN and CDR2 SYDVKM. The CDR3 has 13 amino acids. CDR3 protein: CASTRTVLYEQYF. The CDR3 DNA reads TGTGCCAGCACCCGGACAGTACTCTACGAGCAGTACTTC. Variable domain in full (rest from reference TRBV28 and TRBJ2-7): DVKVTQSSRYLVKRTGEKVFLECVQDMDHENMFWYRQDPGLGLRLIYFSYDVKMKEKGDIPEGYSVSREKKERFSLILESASTNQTSMYLCASTRTVLYEQYFGPGTRLTVT.

This chain uses TRBV2 with TRBJ1-2; no reliable D call. Germline CDR1 is SNHLY and CDR2 is FYNNEI. V lost 7 bases to trimming and J lost 4 bases, with 19 bases between them. This CDR3 is built from 15 residues. The CDR3 nucleotides read TGTGCCAGCATAGGAGGGTCCACGGGAATCTATGGCTACACCTTC. The encoded protein is CASIGGSTGIYGYTF.

A few counts support this clonotype. CDR3 nucleotide sequence: TGCAGTGCTAGCCGACCTTCCTTAGCGGGGCGATACAATGAGCAGTTCTTC. This codes for CSASRPSLAGRYNEQFF. The genes are TRBV20-1 and TRBJ2-1; 8 positions agree with TRBD2. V lost 3 bases, J lost 4 bases, and 14 bases stayed unmatched. The CDR3 is 17 amino acids. Looked up from germline, CDR1 is DFQATT and CDR2 is SNEGSKA (reference sequence).

Here the CDR3 DNA reads TGTGCCAGCAGTTTAAGGCGGGGCATGAACACTGAAGCTTTCTTT. Protein sequence: CASSLRRGMNTEAFF. The gene calls are TRBV27 and TRBJ1-1; possibly TRBD1 for D (5 bases). This CDR3 is built from 15 residues. Germline V gene sequence: CDR1 MNHEY, CDR2 SMNVEV (reference sequence). Trimming cost V 2 bases and J 0 bases, with 10 bases left between them.

At least ten counts were recorded for this clonotype. The chain carries TRBV28 and TRBJ2-1, with 10 bases aligning to TRBD2. CDR1 and CDR2 from the germline V gene are MDHEN and SYDVKM. The ends lost 6 bases at V and 1 base at J; junction bases unmatched: 3. This CDR3 is 15 amino acids long. CDR3 region: CASRRTSGSYNEQFF. In DNA form, the CDR3 reads TGTGCCAGCAGACGGACTAGCGGTTCCTACAATGAGCAGTTCTTC. Full variable domain (remainder filled in from reference TRBV28 and TRBJ2-1): DVKVTQSSRYLVKRTGEKVFLECVQDMDHENMFWYRQDPGLGLRLIYFSYDVKMKEKGDIPEGYSVSREKKERFSLILESASTNQTSMYLCASRRTSGSYNEQFFGPGTRLTVL.

CDR3 sequence reads: CATSRDLGSDTQYF. The CDR3, as DNA: TGTGCCACCAGCAGAGATCTGGGATCAGATACGCAGTATTTT. The chain combines TRBV15 with TRBJ2-3; D gene ambiguous. CDR3 length: 14 residues. Germline CDR1 and CDR2: LNHNV and YYDKDF (reference sequence). V lost 0 bases, J lost 4 bases, and 8 bases lay in between.

V is TRBV6-5 and J is TRBJ1-1, with 7 bases identical to TRBD1. The CDR3 has 14 amino acids. The V gene's germline CDR1 is MNHEY and CDR2 SVGAGI. J was trimmed by 8 bases and V by 1 base; bases with no gene match: 7. CDR3 DNA: TGTGCCAGCAGTTACTTCCCGGACAGGTGGGAAGCTTTCTTT. This translates into CASSYFPDRWEAFF.

This clonotype has just a few counts. The chain has TRBV6-5 and TRBJ2-2; D is uncertain. This CDR3 region has 11 residues. V was cut by 7 bases and J by 8 bases, with 8 bases left in between. Germline CDR1 and CDR2: MNHEY and SVGAGI. The DNA of the CDR3 is TGTGCCAGCATCTACGCAGGGGAGCTGTTTTTT. This translates into CASIYAGELFF.

This clonotype has just a few counts. J is TRBJ2-1 and V is TRBV20-1, with D possibly being TRBD2 (6 bases). V was clipped by 5 bases and J by 4 bases, with 12 bases between them. The CDR3 is 13 residues long. The germline V gene encodes CDR1 DFQATT and CDR2 SNEGSKA (reference sequence). CDR3 region: CSAFRLDYNEQFF. CDR3 sequence (DNA): TGCAGTGCTTTCAGACTAGATTACAATGAGCAGTTCTTC.

This clonotype was seen more than once but under ten times. This chain connects TRBV28 to TRBJ1-1; perhaps TRBD1 as D (5 bases). This CDR3 is 15 amino acids long. The V and J ends lost 6 bases and 1 base respectively, with 15 bases between them. Germline V lookup: CDR1 MDHEN, CDR2 SYDVKM. CDR3 bases: TGTGCCAGCAGCCCGTACAGGCTTACGAACACTGAAGCTTTCTTT. This sequence encodes CASSPYRLTNTEAFF.

This clonotype was seen more than once but under ten times. This chain connects TRBV18 to TRBJ1-4, with TRBD1 matching 7 bases. The V gene's germline CDR1 is KGHSH and CDR2 LQKENI. This CDR3 has 15 amino acids. V shed 5 bases, J shed 3 bases, and the junction held 6 bases outside the gene matches. CDR3 sequence: CASSRGQASNEKLFF. CDR3 bases: TGTGCCAGCTCAAGAGGACAGGCTTCTAATGAAAAACTGTTTTTT.

J is TRBJ2-1 and V is TRBV15, with TRBD2 matching 14 bases. CDR1 and CDR2 from the germline V gene are LNHNV and YYDKDF (reference sequence). V shed 6 bases and J 9 bases; nucleotides not matched to a gene: 13. The CDR3 has 17 residues. The CDR3 loop is CATSILTGLAGVGEQFF. CDR3 nucleotides: TGTGCCACCAGTATACTTACGGGACTAGCGGGAGTGGGTGAGCAGTTCTTC.

This clonotype has only a few counts. The chain links TRBV21-1 to TRBJ2-2; the table's TRBD1 call for D was not verified on the DNA. TRBV21-1 is termed a pseudogene. This CDR3 spans 15 amino acids. The CDR3 nucleotides read TGTGCCAGCAGCACTGGACACCCGAACACCGGGGAGCTGTTTTTT. This encodes CASSTGHPNTGELFF.

This clonotype was detected only a few times. The CDR3 DNA reads as TGCGCCAGCAGCCGAAAAGGACTAGCGGGGGAGCAGTTCTTC. Residues: CASSRKGLAGEQFF. The rearrangement joins TRBV4-1 to TRBJ2-1, with TRBD2 identical over 12 bases. V lost 4 bases, J lost 10 bases, and 5 bases stayed unmatched. Germline CDR1 MGHRA, CDR2 YSYEKL. The length of the CDR3 is 14 residues.

The chain joins TRBV5-1 to TRBJ2-1; D perhaps matches TRBD1 (5 bases). The CDR3 length is 14 residues. Trimming took 3 bases from V and 8 from J, leaving 15 bases between them. The V gene's germline CDR1 is SGHRS and CDR2 YFSETQ. CDR3 DNA sequence: TGCGCCAGCAGCTCCCGTTTCAGGGTCGATGAGCAGTTCTTC. This translates into CASSSRFRVDEQFF.

This clonotype came up many times. The rearrangement joins TRBV5-1 to TRBJ2-5; TRBD2 agrees at 8 bases. V dropped 0 bases and J dropped 2; count of bases not matched to a gene: 6. The CDR3 consists of 16 residues. Per the germline V gene, CDR1 is SGHRS and CDR2 is YFSETQ. CDR3 amino acids: CASSLAHGTRQETQYF. The CDR3 nucleotides read TGCGCCAGCAGCTTGGCCCACGGGACTAGACAAGAGACCCAGTACTTC.

The chain combines TRBV16 with TRBJ1-5; D gene uncertain. CDR1 is KGHSY, CDR2 FQNENV, per germline. Trimming stripped 2 bases from V and 5 bases from J, with 16 bases between. The CDR3 runs 16 residues. Here the CDR3 reads CASSQRVLGGHQPQHF. CDR3 nucleotide sequence: TGTGCCAGCAGCCAACGGGTCTTGGGAGGCCATCAGCCCCAGCATTTT. The full variable domain, in which reference TRBV16 and TRBJ1-5 provide the parts outside the CDR3, is GEEVAQTPKHLVRGEGQKAKLYCAPIKGHSYVFWYQQVLKNEFKFLISFQNENVFDETGMPKERFSAKCLPNSPCSLEIQATKLEDSAVYFCASSQRVLGGHQPQHFGDGTRLSIL.

The V call is TRBV20-1, the J call TRBJ1-2; TRBD1 agrees at 10 bases. The germline V gene encodes CDR1 DFQATT and CDR2 SNEGSKA (reference sequence). CDR3 length equals 17 residues. V trimming: 6 bases; J trimming: 1 base; junction bases outside the gene matches: 14. DNA of the CDR3: TGCAGTGCCCTTCACCGGGACAGGGGATCCTTTAACTATGGCTACACCTTC. Amino acid sequence: CSALHRDRGSFNYGYTF.

At least ten counts were recorded for this clonotype. J is TRBJ2-1 and V is TRBV2, with a possible D match to TRBD2 (6 bases). The CDR3 is 17 residues long. The V end lost 2 bases, the J end lost 6 bases, and 20 bases lay between the germline ends. Germline CDR1 SNHLY, CDR2 FYNNEI. Here the CDR3 reads CASSEIGRLAKVNEQFF. CDR3 sequence (DNA): TGTGCCAGCAGTGAAATTGGTAGGCTAGCGAAGGTCAATGAGCAGTTCTTC.

The rearrangement joins TRBV7-9 to TRBJ2-6; D may correspond to TRBD1 or TRBD2 (6 bases each). V gave up 5 bases and J gave up 3 bases, with 14 bases separating them. Looked up from germline, CDR1 is SEHNR and CDR2 is FQNEAQ (reference sequence). The CDR3 spans 16 residues. As DNA, the CDR3 is TGTGCCAGCAGCGCCCGAGGGGGGCTTGGGGCCAACGTCCTGACTTTC. It specifies CASSARGGLGANVLTF.

There are a few counts of this clonotype. J is TRBJ2-4 and V is TRBV5-1; 7 nucleotides match TRBD1. CDR3 length equals 15 residues. V lost 7 bases to trimming and J lost 6 bases; unmatched junction nucleotides: 13. Germline assignment: CDR1 SGHRS and CDR2 YFSETQ. The CDR3 protein is CASQKGTALGNIQYF. Here the CDR3 DNA reads TGCGCCAGCCAAAAGGGGACAGCGTTAGGAAACATTCAGTACTTC.

This clonotype was seen a handful of times. This chain connects TRBV20-1 to TRBJ2-7; TRBD2 aligns across 9 bases. Looked up from germline, CDR1 is DFQATT and CDR2 is SNEGSKA (reference sequence). The CDR3 contains 16 residues. V lost 3 bases and J lost 7; bases outside the gene matches: 16. The CDR3 nucleotides read TGCAGTGCTAGCATGGTCGCTAGCGGGGCCCCATGGGAGCAGTACTTC. Its translation is CSASMVASGAPWEQYF.

This clonotype was detected only a few times. The rearrangement uses TRBV5-6 and TRBJ2-3; 9 bases map to TRBD2. Germline assignment: CDR1 SGHDT and CDR2 YYEEEE. V was clipped by 1 base and J by 2 bases; unmatched bases: 5. The CDR3 length is 16 residues. The CDR3 loop is CASSLRRGGATDTQYF. DNA for the CDR3: TGTGCCAGCAGCTTGAGGCGCGGGGGGGCCACAGATACGCAGTATTTT.

This clonotype came up a few times. The chain is built from TRBV6-1 and TRBJ2-1, with 13 bases aligning to TRBD2. CDR3 length equals 15 residues. After removal of 5 bases from V and 7 bases from J, the junction contained 5 bases not matched to a gene. Germline lookup yields CDR1 MNHNS and CDR2 SASEGT. The CDR3 protein is CASSTRTSGRNEQFF. The CDR3 DNA reads as TGTGCCAGCAGTACCCGGACTAGCGGGAGAAATGAGCAGTTCTTC.

The chain couples TRBV5-1 to TRBJ2-1; TRBD2 matches 12 bases. With V trimmed by 6 bases and J by 8 bases, 15 bases remained unmatched. CDR3 length: 17 residues. The germline gives CDR1 SGHRS, CDR2 YFSETQ. CDR3 loop: CASTQISRLAGDDEQFF. The DNA for the CDR3 is TGCGCCAGCACCCAGATATCCCGACTAGCGGGAGATGATGAGCAGTTCTTC.